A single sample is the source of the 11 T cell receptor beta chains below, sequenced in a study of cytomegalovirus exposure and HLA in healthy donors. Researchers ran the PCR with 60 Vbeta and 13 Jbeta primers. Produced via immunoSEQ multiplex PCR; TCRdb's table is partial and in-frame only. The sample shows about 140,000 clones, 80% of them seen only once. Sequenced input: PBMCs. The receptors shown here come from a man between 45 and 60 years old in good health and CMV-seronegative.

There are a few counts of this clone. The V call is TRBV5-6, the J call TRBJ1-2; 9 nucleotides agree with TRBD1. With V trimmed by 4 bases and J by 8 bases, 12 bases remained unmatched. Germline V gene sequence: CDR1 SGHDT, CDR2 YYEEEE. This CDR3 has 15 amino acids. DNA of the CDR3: TGTGCCAGCAGCCCGGACAGGGGCCTCAACTGGGGCTACACCTTC. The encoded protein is CASSPDRGLNWGYTF.

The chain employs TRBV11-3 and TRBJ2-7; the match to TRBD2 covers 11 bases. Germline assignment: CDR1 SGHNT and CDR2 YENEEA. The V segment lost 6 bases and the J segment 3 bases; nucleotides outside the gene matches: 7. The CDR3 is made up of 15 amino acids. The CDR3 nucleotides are TGTGCCAGCAGTTCATTAGCGGGGGGGTTCTACGAGCAGTACTTC. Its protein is CASSSLAGGFYEQYF.

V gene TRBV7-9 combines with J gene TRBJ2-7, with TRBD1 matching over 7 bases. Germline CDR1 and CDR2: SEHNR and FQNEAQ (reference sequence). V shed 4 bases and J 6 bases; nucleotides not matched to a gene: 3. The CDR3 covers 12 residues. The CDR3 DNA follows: TGTGCCAGCAGCTCGACAGGGTTCGAGCAGTACTTC. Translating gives CASSSTGFEQYF.

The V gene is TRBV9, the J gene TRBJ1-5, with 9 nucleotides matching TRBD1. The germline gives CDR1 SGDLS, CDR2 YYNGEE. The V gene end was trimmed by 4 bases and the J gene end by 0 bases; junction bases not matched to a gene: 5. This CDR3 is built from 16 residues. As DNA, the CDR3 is TGTGCCAGCAGCCCCGGGACAGGGAGTAGCAATCAGCCCCAGCATTTT. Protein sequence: CASSPGTGSSNQPQHF.

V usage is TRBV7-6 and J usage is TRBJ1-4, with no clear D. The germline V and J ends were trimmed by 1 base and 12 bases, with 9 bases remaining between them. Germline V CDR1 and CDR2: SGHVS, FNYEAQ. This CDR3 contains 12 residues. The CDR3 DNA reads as TGTGCCAGCAGCTTAGACTCGGAGGAACTGTTTTTT. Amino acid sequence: CASSLDSEELFF. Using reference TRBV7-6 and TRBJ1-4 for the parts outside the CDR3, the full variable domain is GAGVSQSPRYKVTKRGQDVALRCDPISGHVSLYWYRQALGQGPEFLTYFNYEAQQDKSGLPNDRFSAERPEGSISTLTIQRTEQRDSAMYRCASSLDSEELFFGSGTQLSVL.

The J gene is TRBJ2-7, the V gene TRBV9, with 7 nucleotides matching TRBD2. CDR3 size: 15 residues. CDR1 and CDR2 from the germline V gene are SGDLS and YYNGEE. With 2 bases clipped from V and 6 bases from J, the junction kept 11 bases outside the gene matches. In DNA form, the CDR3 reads TGTGCCAGCAGCGTGACGGGGGGACCCCTCTCCGAGCAGTACTTC. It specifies CASSVTGGPLSEQYF.

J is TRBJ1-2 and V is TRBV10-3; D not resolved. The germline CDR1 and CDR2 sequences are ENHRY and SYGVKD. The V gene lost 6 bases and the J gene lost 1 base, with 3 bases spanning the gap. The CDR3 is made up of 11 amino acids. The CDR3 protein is CAIRSNYGYTF. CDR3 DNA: TGTGCCATCAGGAGTAACTATGGCTACACCTTC.

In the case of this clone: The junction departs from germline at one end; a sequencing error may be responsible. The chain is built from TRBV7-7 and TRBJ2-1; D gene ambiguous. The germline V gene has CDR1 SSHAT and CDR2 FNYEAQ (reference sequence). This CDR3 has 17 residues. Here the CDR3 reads CASSLGGSRNINNEQFF. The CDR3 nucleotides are TGTGCTAGCAGCTTAGGTGGCTCTCGCAATATCAACAATGAGCAGTTCTTC.

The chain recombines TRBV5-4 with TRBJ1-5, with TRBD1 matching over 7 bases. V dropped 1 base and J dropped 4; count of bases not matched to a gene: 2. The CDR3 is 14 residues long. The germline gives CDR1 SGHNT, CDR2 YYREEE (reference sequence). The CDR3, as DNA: TGTGCCAGCAGCTTGCCGGGACAGAATCAGCCCCAGCATTTT. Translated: CASSLPGQNQPQHF.

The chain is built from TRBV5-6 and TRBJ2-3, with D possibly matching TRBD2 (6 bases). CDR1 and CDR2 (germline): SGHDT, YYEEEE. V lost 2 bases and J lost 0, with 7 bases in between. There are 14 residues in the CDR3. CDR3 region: CASSFGGSTDTQYF. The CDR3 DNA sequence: TGTGCCAGCAGCTTCGGGGGTAGCACAGATACGCAGTATTTT.

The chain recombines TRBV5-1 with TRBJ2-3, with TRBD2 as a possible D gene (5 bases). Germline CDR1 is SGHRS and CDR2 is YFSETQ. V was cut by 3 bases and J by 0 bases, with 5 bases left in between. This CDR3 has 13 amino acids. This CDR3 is CASSSGSTDTQYF. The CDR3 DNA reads TGCGCCAGCAGCTCGGGGAGCACAGATACGCAGTATTTT.